This record covers a single T cell receptor (beta chain). In the original analysis: Amplifying reference gene primers gave estimates of nucleated cell counts. The repertoire was sequenced with immunoSEQ multiplex PCR; TCRdb's copy has only in-frame clones and lacks some. D and trimming were read from the DNA, whereas the V and J calls and clone size are those reported in that table. The table includes some 180,000 clones, more than 75% detected once. This specimen belongs to a study of blood T cell repertoires in COVID-19. In the study overall: Both acute and convalescent COVID-19 samples were obtained from the United States, Italy and Spain. Sample material is recorded as cDNA or gDNA derived from T cells, B-cell-depleted T cells, or PBMCs.

Germline loops: CDR1 SGHTA, CDR2 FQGNSA. Trimming at V came to 1 base and at J to 15 bases, leaving 6 bases not matched to a gene. The CDR3 runs to 13 residues. The clonotype originates from a woman aged 80 or over with COVID-19, enrolled during active disease. The sequenced sample consisted of peripheral blood. The chain recombines TRBV7-2 with TRBJ2-1; 10 nucleotides match TRBD2. In DNA form, the CDR3 reads TGTGCCAGCAGCTTAGGTCTAGCGGGAGTAGGGTTCTTC. Its protein product is CASSLGLAGVGFF.